This T cell receptor (beta chain) was sequenced for a study of blood T cell repertoires in COVID-19. The overall study: From the United States, Italy and Spain came samples of acute and convalescent COVID-19. Sample material is recorded as cDNA or gDNA derived from T cells, B-cell-depleted T cells, or PBMCs.

J was trimmed by 6 bases and V by 5 bases; bases with no gene match: 7. Per germline, CDR1 SEHNR and CDR2 FQNEAQ (reference sequence). The CDR3 has 14 amino acids. In the original processing: Reference gene primer amplification yielded estimated nucleated cell counts. Assay: immunoSEQ multiplex PCR; the TCRdb copy retains only in-frame clones and omits some. For V, J and clone size, that table is used; D and trimming come from the DNA. Of about 120,000 clones in the sample, 70% to 85% were seen once. The sample comprised peripheral blood. The source is a human donor with acute or convalescent COVID-19. The donor label of this sample is uncertain. The chain carries TRBV7-9 and TRBJ2-5, with 9 bases identical to TRBD1. The CDR3 here is CASSRGQGRQTQYF. In DNA, the CDR3 is TGTGCCAGCAGCCGCGGACAGGGGAGGCAGACCCAGTACTTC. The full variable domain, completed using reference TRBV7-9 and TRBJ2-5, is DTGVSQNPRHKITKRGQNVTFRCDPISEHNRLYWYRQTLGQGPEFLTYFQNEAQLEKSRLLSDRFSAERPKGSFSTLEIQRTEQGDSAMYLCASSRGQGRQTQYFGPGTRLLVL.